This TCR beta chain was sequenced for a study of T cell repertoires in cytomegalovirus infection. Looking at the study overall: Shared public TCR beta signatures pointed to both CMV infection and a matching HLA type. Study-wide points: The study found HLA-C-restricted CMV-specific TCR beta clonotypes dominating the ex vivo response.

From the reads, TCRdb called clonotypes with MiXCR, one entry per CDR3 protein. The sample records around 340,000 distinct CDR3 sequences, about 29% being singletons. At least ten counts were recorded for this clonotype. What it binds is unknown. Germline lookup yields CDR1 LNHDA and CDR2 SQIVND (reference sequence). The CDR3 loop spans 15 amino acids. Trimming removed 1 base at V and 3 bases at J, with 10 bases between. The chain couples TRBV19 to TRBJ2-1, with D maybe TRBD2 (6 bases). Here the sequenced sample was cultured PBMCs, taken from culture after CMV antigen stimulation. This sequence originates from a human donor in good health (CMV status not recorded). Some clones in this sample may be carry-over from other donors' samples. CDR3 DNA: TGTGCCAGTAGTATAGTTCGCGGGGTCTACAATGAGCAGTTCTTC. Its translation is CASSIVRGVYNEQFF.